This TCR beta chain is drawn from a study of identical twins. V was clipped by 5 bases and J by 1 base; unmatched bases: 4. The CDR3 totals 14 residues. CDR1 is SGHTA, CDR2 FQGNSA, per germline. General study results and limits: Insertion counts were lower in abundant cord blood beta clonotypes, a trend that memory repertoires did not show.

Comment on this clonotype: Its antigen is not identified.

A universal primer site was incorporated via template switching, and the cDNA contained unique molecular identifiers. Each CDR3 protein is one row after TCRdb ran MiXCR on the 5' RACE reads. The table records fewer than 250,000 distinct CDR3 sequences, around 9.6% of them present only once. The V and J genes are TRBV7-2 and TRBJ1-1; 7 nucleotides align to TRBD1. This TCR derives from a young woman in good health. Specimen: memory (CD45RO+) T cells sorted from blood. CDR3 region: CASSGQEWNTEAFF. CDR3 bases: TGTGCCAGCAGCGGACAGGAGTGGAACACTGAAGCTTTCTTT.